A selection of T cell receptor beta chains follows, all from one sample in a study of blood T cell repertoires in COVID-19. TCRdb's table, derived via immunoSEQ multiplex PCR, lists solely in-frame clones and lacks some. The table lists 100,000 or so clones, roughly 85% of them singletons. The specimen was PBMCs or T cells enriched from blood (not recorded which). Receptors originate from a woman aged 50 to 60 who had recovered from COVID-19. The CDR3 runs from the conserved cysteine through the conserved F or W. D genes are given only for firm matches. The size field is filled for only some rows; it gives once, few, many or a size class.

V gene	clone size	D gene	J gene	CDR3 DNA	CDR3 protein
TRBV6-4	medium-sized	TRBD1	TRBJ2-3	TGTGCCAGCAGTGACGGGACAGGGCCAGATACGCAGTATTTT	CASSDGTGPDTQYF
TRBV27	-	-	TRBJ1-2	TGTGCCAGCCGCAGTCTCGACTATGGCTACACCTTC	CASRSLDYGYTF
TRBV25-1	once	-	TRBJ1-5	TGTGCCAGCAGTGAGAGACAGCCCCAGCATTTT	CASSERQPQHF
TRBV6-5	few	-	TRBJ2-2	TGTGCCAGCAGCTACGAGGACAGACCACTTGTCGGGGAGCTGTTTTTT	CASSYEDRPLVGELFF
TRBV5-6	-	-	TRBJ1-2	TGTGCCAGCAGCTTGGACGCGGGGGGCTATGGCTACACCTTC	CASSLDAGGYGYTF
TRBV24-1	once	-	TRBJ2-1	TGTGCCACCAGTGATTCCGTGGCGGGTCCCTCCTACAATGAGCAGTTCTTC	CATSDSVAGPSYNEQFF
TRBV6-1	-	TRBD1	TRBJ1-2	TGTGCCAGCAGTGAAGCACAGGGGTGGGGCTATGGCTACACCTTC	CASSEAQGWGYGYTF
TRBV5-1	-	TRBD1	TRBJ1-5	TGCGCCAGCAGCCTCAGACAGGGGGAGATTCCCCAGCATTTT	CASSLRQGEIPQHF
TRBV27	once	TRBD1	TRBJ2-7	TGTGCCAGCAGTTCGAGATCCGGGACAGGGGACGTCTACGAGCAGTACTTC	CASSSRSGTGDVYEQYF
TRBV7-2	-	TRBD1	TRBJ2-2	TGTGCCAGCAGCTTAGGAGACAGGGGTACCGGGGAGCTGTTTTTT	CASSLGDRGTGELFF
TRBV7-9	-	TRBD2	TRBJ2-7	TGTGCCAGCAGCAGAGGGACTAGCGTATCCGAGCAGTACTTC	CASSRGTSVSEQYF
TRBV3-1/TRBV3-2	-	-	TRBJ2-3	TGTGCCAGCAGCGCACAGGGTTATTCAGATACGCAGTATTTT	CASSAQGYSDTQYF
TRBV5-1	-	TRBD1	TRBJ2-7	TGCGCCAGCAGCTTAAGCACCGGGACAGGGATCTCCTCCTACGAGCAGTACTTC	CASSLSTGTGISSYEQYF
TRBV30	-	-	TRBJ2-7	TGTGCCTGGAGACAGTCCCTACGTTCTCCCGAGCAGTACTTC	CAWRQSLRSPEQYF
TRBV3-1/TRBV3-2	-	-	TRBJ1-1	TGTGCCAGCAGCCCGCTGGGCGCTGAAGCTTTCTTT	CASSPLGAEAFF
TRBV14	-	-	TRBJ2-3	TGTGCCAGCAGCTTCCTAGGGGGTGTTAGCACAGATACGCAGTATTTT	CASSFLGGVSTDTQYF
TRBV12-3/TRBV12-4	-	TRBD1	TRBJ1-2	TGTGCCAGCAGTTCACAGGGGACGCTTGGCTACACCTTC	CASSSQGTLGYTF
TRBV7-9	few	-	TRBJ2-7	TGTGCCAGCAGCTTAGTCCAGAACGAGCAGTACTTC	CASSLVQNEQYF
TRBV10-3	-	TRBD1	TRBJ1-2	TGTGCCATCAGTGGACGGGGGACAGGGGATTATGGCTACACCTTC	CAISGRGTGDYGYTF
TRBV5-4	few	TRBD1	TRBJ1-2	TGTGCCAGCAGTTTGACAGGGGAGCCCTATGGCTACACCTTC	CASSLTGEPYGYTF
TRBV7-6	-	-	TRBJ2-3	TGTGCCAGCAGCTTAGATCGGGGATCCACAGATACGCAGTATTTT	CASSLDRGSTDTQYF
TRBV5-1	-	TRBD1	TRBJ1-6	TGCGCCAGCAGCAACCGGGACAGCGGGTATAATTCACCCCTCCACTTT	CASSNRDSGYNSPLHF
TRBV7-8	once	-	TRBJ2-1	TGTGCCAGCAGCCCATGGTTCGGGGGAACGGGCTCCTACAATGAGCAGTTCTTC	CASSPWFGGTGSYNEQFF
TRBV15	-	-	TRBJ2-7	TGTGCCACCAGCAGAAAATTGATATCCTTGACAGGCTCCTACGAGCAGTACTTC	CATSRKLISLTGSYEQYF
TRBV5-4	-	-	TRBJ2-3	TGTGCCAGCAGCTTGCCCGGGACAGATACGCAGTATTTT	CASSLPGTDTQYF
TRBV5-1	-	-	TRBJ1-4	TGCGCCAGCAGCTATCGTACCAGGACAGCCTCTAATGAAAAACTGTTTTTT	CASSYRTRTASNEKLFF
TRBV25-1	-	-	TRBJ2-2	TGTGCCAGCAGTGAATCCAGGGACACCGGGGAGCTGTTTTTT	CASSESRDTGELFF
TRBV7-8	-	-	TRBJ1-4	TGTGCCAGCAGCTTACGGAACAGGCCGGATAATGAAAAACTGTTTTTT	CASSLRNRPDNEKLFF
TRBV30	-	-	TRBJ2-2	TGTGCCTGGAGTAAGGACAGACTTCTCGCCACCGGGGAGCTGTTTTTT	CAWSKDRLLATGELFF
TRBV5-4	-	-	TRBJ1-4	TGTGCCAGCAGCCCCGAGGCAACTAATGAAAAACTGTTTTTT	CASSPEATNEKLFF
TRBV12-3/TRBV12-4	-	-	TRBJ1-1	TGTGCCAGCAGTTTTATGGGCCAGCTGGAAGCTTTCTTT	CASSFMGQLEAFF
TRBV3-1/TRBV3-2	-	-	TRBJ1-1	TGTGCCAGCGGCCAAGGGGCGGGCCCTGAAGCTTTCTTT	CASGQGAGPEAFF
TRBV5-1	-	-	TRBJ2-1	TGCGCCAGCAGCGCGACCCGGGAAAGAAGCAATGAGCAGTTCTTC	CASSATRERSNEQFF
TRBV13	-	-	TRBJ2-5	TGTGCCAGCAGTTTCGGCTTGCGCGGACAAGAGACCCAGTACTTC	CASSFGLRGQETQYF
TRBV21-1	few	-	TRBJ2-1	TGTGCCAGCAGCAAGACAGGGCGGAATGAGCAGTTCTTC	CASSKTGRNEQFF
TRBV28	once	-	TRBJ2-5	TGTGCCAGCGGAGGGGCCCGGGCAGAGACCCAGTACTTC	CASGGARAETQYF
TRBV24-1	-	TRBD1	TRBJ1-3	TGTGCCACCAGTGATTTCGTACAGGGGGTGAACACCATATATTTT	CATSDFVQGVNTIYF
TRBV28	-	TRBD1	TRBJ2-5	TGTGCCAGCAGTCACCAACAGGGGGTCCCGGTTGAGACCCAGTACTTC	CASSHQQGVPVETQYF
TRBV27	-	-	TRBJ2-1	TGTGCCAGCAGTTTTCTTACAGGCTACCTTAGGTCCAATGAGCAGTTCTTC	CASSFLTGYLRSNEQFF
TRBV30	-	TRBD2	TRBJ2-1	TGTGCCTGGTTATCTAGCGGGGGGCCTTTGTACAATGAGCAGTTCTTC	CAWLSSGGPLYNEQFF
TRBV6-5	-	-	TRBJ2-2	TGTGCCAGCCTGGCCGGGACGATCGGGGGCGGGGAGCTGTTTTTT	CASLAGTIGGGELFF
TRBV24-1	-	TRBD2	TRBJ2-7	TGTGCCACCTTAACCTGGACTAGCTCACGCTACGAGCAGTACTTC	CATLTWTSSRYEQYF
TRBV7-3	-	TRBD2	TRBJ2-3	TGTGCCAGCAGCCCCCGGGGGGACACAGATACGCAGTATTTT	CASSPRGDTDTQYF
TRBV5-4	-	-	TRBJ2-7	TGTGCCAGCAGCTTCGGACAGACCTACGAGCAGTACTTC	CASSFGQTYEQYF
TRBV29-1	-	-	TRBJ2-6	TGCAGCGTTGGGACGGGATACTCTGGGGCCAACGTCCTGACTTTC	CSVGTGYSGANVLTF
TRBV24-1	-	-	TRBJ2-2	TGTGCCACCAGTGATCAAGTCACGAAAGAACACGGGGAGCTGTTTTTT	CATSDQVTKEHGELFF
TRBV5-1	-	-	TRBJ1-1	TGCGCCAGCAGCTCCCTAGGGGTCAGGGAGAACACTGAAGCTTTCTTT	CASSSLGVRENTEAFF
TRBV27	-	-	TRBJ1-3	TGTGCCAGCAGTTCCTACAGGTCTGGAAACACCATATATTTT	CASSSYRSGNTIYF
TRBV4-1	-	-	TRBJ2-7	TGCGCCAGCAGCCAAGGTACTTCATTAGAGTACGAGCAGTACTTC	CASSQGTSLEYEQYF